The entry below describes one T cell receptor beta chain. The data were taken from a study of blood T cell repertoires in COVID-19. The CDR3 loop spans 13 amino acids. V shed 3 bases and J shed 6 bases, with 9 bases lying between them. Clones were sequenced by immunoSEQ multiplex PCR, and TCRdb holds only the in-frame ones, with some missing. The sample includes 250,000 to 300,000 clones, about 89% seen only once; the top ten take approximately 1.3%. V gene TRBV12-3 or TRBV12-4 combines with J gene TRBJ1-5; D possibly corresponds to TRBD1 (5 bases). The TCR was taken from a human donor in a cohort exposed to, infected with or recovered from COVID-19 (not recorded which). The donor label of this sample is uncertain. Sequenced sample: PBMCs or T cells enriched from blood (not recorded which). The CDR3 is CASSLEGFQPQHF. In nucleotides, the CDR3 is TGTGCCAGCAGTTTGGAGGGGTTTCAGCCCCAGCATTTT.